This TCR beta chain was sequenced for a study of chemoradiotherapy in HPV16-positive cancers. The CDR3 spans 13 residues. Trimming removed 4 bases at V and 6 bases at J, with 12 bases between. The germline CDR1 and CDR2 sequences are SGHNT and YYREEE (reference sequence). The table came from immunoSEQ multiplex PCR; TCRdb's copy has only in-frame clones and leaves some out. The repertoire holds about 9,000 clones, with more than 75% as singletons. The source of this sequence is a human donor with HPV-associated anogenital cancer. The specimen comprised tumor tissue, sampled from a patient who underwent chemoradiotherapy. The rearrangement links TRBV5-4 to TRBJ2-3, with D perhaps being TRBD1 or TRBD2 (5 bases each). The CDR3 bases are TGTGCCAGCAGCCTCAGAGGGGCGGATACGCAGTATTTT. Translating gives CASSLRGADTQYF.